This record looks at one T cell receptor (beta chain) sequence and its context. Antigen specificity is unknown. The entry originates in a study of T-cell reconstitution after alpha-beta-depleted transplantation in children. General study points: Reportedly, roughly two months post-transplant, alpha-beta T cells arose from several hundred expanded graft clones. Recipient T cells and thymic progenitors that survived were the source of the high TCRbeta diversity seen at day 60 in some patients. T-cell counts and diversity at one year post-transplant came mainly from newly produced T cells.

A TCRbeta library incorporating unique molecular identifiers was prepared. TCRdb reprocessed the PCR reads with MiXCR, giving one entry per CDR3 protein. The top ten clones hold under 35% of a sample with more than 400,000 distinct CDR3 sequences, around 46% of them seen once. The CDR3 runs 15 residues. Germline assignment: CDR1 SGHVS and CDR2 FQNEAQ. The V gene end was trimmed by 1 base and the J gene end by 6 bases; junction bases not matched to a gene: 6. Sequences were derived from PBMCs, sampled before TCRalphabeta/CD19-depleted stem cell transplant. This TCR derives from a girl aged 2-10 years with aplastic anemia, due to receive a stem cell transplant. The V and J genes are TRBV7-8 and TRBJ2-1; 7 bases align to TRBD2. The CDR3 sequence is CASSLVAGSLNEQFF. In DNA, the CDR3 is TGTGCCAGCAGCTTAGTAGCGGGTAGCCTCAATGAGCAGTTCTTC.